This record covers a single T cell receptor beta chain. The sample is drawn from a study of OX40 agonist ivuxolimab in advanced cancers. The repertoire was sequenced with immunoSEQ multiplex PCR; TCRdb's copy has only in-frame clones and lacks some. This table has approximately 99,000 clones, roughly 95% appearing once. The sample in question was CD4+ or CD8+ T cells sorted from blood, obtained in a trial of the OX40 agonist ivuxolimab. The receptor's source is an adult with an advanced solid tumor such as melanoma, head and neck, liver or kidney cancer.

The CDR3 loop is CASSLISTDTQYF. The CDR3 nucleotides read TGTGCCAGCAGCCTTATTAGCACAGATACGCAGTATTTT. The chain uses TRBV6-5 and TRBJ2-3; unclear D gene. Between the trimmed V and J ends, which lost 6 bases and 0 bases, there was a span of 7 bases. The CDR3 loop spans 13 amino acids. Germline V gene lookup returns CDR1 MNHEY and CDR2 SVGAGI.